Presented here are 11 T cell receptor beta chains from one specimen sequenced in a study of technical replicates of blood from several donors. Assay: immunoSEQ multiplex PCR; the TCRdb copy retains only in-frame clones and omits some. The repertoire has about 60,000 clones, around 86% of them found once; the top ten carry approximately 5.1%. Sequenced: PBMCs. The source is a human donor in good health. Some clones in this sample may be carry-over from other donors' samples.

This chain connects TRBV5-1 to TRBJ2-7, with 10 positions matching TRBD1. This CDR3 comprises 15 residues. Unmatched junction bases numbered 3, after V lost 0 bases and J lost 3 bases. CDR1 and CDR2 from the germline V gene are SGHRS and YFSETQ. The CDR3: CASSLAWTGGYEQYF. CDR3 coding DNA: TGCGCCAGCAGCTTGGCGTGGACAGGGGGCTACGAGCAGTACTTC.

V is TRBV9 and J is TRBJ2-2; D is perhaps TRBD1 (5 bases). CDR3 size: 14 residues. Germline-derived CDR1 and CDR2 are SGDLS and YYNGEE. Trimming took 1 base from V and 5 from J, leaving 9 bases between them. This CDR3 is CASSVTGRTGELFF. DNA of the CDR3: TGTGCCAGCAGCGTAACAGGAAGAACCGGGGAGCTGTTTTTT.

This clone appeared a few times. The chain recombines TRBV11-2 with TRBJ2-7; TRBD1 matches 10 bases. This CDR3 is 13 amino acids long. The germline CDR1 and CDR2 sequences are SGHAT and FQNNGV. Germline trimming cut 5 bases from V and 6 bases from J; bases unmatched to any gene: 4. The CDR3 nucleotides are TGTGCCAGCAGCAGAGACAGGGGGCTCGAGCAGTACTTC. It encodes CASSRDRGLEQYF.

J is TRBJ2-1 and V is TRBV9, with 8 bases fitting TRBD2. Per the germline V gene, CDR1 is SGDLS and CDR2 is YYNGEE. Trimming at V came to 4 bases and at J to 6 bases, leaving 6 bases not matched to a gene. The CDR3 length is 14 residues. CDR3 sequence reads: CASSPGLAGNEQFF. The CDR3 nucleotides read TGTGCCAGCAGCCCGGGGCTAGCGGGCAATGAGCAGTTCTTC. Variable domain in full (rest from reference TRBV9 and TRBJ2-1): DSGVTQTPKHLITATGQRVTLRCSPRSGDLSVYWYQQSLDQGLQFLIQYYNGEERAKGNILERFSAQQFPDLHSELNLSSLELGDSALYFCASSPGLAGNEQFFGPGTRLTVL.

In this sample, this clone turned up once. The rearrangement links TRBV25-1 to TRBJ2-7, with 8 bases identical to TRBD1. CDR3 length equals 13 residues. J was trimmed by 4 bases and V by 5 bases; bases with no gene match: 4. Germline V gives CDR1 MGHDK, CDR2 SYGVNS. Here the CDR3 reads CASSLRGLYEQYF. CDR3 sequence (DNA): TGTGCCAGCAGTCTCAGGGGGCTGTACGAGCAGTACTTC.

The chain carries TRBV18 and TRBJ1-2; 8 positions agree with TRBD1. The junction had 8 bases not matched to a gene; V was cut back by 3 bases and J by 2 bases. CDR3 length: 16 amino acids. Germline CDR1 is KGHSH and CDR2 is LQKENI. CDR3 sequence (DNA): TGTGCCAGCTCACCTCAGGACAGGGCCGGCAACTATGGCTACACCTTC. Its translation: CASSPQDRAGNYGYTF.

J is TRBJ2-3 and V is TRBV27, with D possibly TRBD1 on 6 matching bases. Trimming pared 3 bases from V and 2 bases from J, leaving 9 bases between. Germline CDR1 is MNHEY and CDR2 is SMNVEV (reference sequence). The CDR3 contains 14 residues. CDR3 loop: CASSFLGATDTQYF. For the CDR3, the DNA is TGTGCCAGCAGTTTTCTGGGGGCCACAGATACGCAGTATTTT.

The chain has TRBV6-1 and TRBJ1-2; D unresolved. V lost 6 bases to trimming and J lost 6 bases, with 8 bases between them. This CDR3 spans 11 amino acids. Germline CDR1 MNHNS, CDR2 SASEGT. The CDR3 loop is CASSEGDGYTF. The CDR3 nucleotides are TGTGCCAGCAGCGAGGGAGATGGCTACACCTTC.

V and J are TRBV6-6 and TRBJ2-7; D is undetermined. Trimming took 5 bases from V and 0 from J, leaving 8 bases between them. Germline CDR1 reads MNHNY; CDR2 reads SVGAGI (reference sequence). This CDR3 contains 13 residues. The CDR3 region has the DNA TGTGCCAGCAGTAAAGATAGCTCCTACGAGCAGTACTTC. Protein product: CASSKDSSYEQYF.

The chain recombines TRBV7-2 with TRBJ1-3; D ambiguous. The CDR3 has 14 amino acids. The germline V and J ends were trimmed by 3 bases and 3 bases, with 9 bases remaining between them. Germline CDR1 and CDR2: SGHTA and FQGNSA. Here the CDR3 reads CASSFRSGGNTIYF. The DNA of the CDR3 is TGTGCCAGCAGCTTTAGGTCAGGTGGAAACACCATATATTTT.

CDR3 DNA sequence: TGTGCCAGCAGTGTCCGACAGGGAGCCCTGGGGGGCTACACCTTC. It translates to CASSVRQGALGGYTF. The rearrangement joins TRBV28 to TRBJ1-2; TRBD1 agrees at 7 bases. V was clipped by 5 bases and J by 8 bases; unmatched bases: 14. This CDR3 spans 15 amino acids. Germline CDR1 MDHEN, CDR2 SYDVKM.